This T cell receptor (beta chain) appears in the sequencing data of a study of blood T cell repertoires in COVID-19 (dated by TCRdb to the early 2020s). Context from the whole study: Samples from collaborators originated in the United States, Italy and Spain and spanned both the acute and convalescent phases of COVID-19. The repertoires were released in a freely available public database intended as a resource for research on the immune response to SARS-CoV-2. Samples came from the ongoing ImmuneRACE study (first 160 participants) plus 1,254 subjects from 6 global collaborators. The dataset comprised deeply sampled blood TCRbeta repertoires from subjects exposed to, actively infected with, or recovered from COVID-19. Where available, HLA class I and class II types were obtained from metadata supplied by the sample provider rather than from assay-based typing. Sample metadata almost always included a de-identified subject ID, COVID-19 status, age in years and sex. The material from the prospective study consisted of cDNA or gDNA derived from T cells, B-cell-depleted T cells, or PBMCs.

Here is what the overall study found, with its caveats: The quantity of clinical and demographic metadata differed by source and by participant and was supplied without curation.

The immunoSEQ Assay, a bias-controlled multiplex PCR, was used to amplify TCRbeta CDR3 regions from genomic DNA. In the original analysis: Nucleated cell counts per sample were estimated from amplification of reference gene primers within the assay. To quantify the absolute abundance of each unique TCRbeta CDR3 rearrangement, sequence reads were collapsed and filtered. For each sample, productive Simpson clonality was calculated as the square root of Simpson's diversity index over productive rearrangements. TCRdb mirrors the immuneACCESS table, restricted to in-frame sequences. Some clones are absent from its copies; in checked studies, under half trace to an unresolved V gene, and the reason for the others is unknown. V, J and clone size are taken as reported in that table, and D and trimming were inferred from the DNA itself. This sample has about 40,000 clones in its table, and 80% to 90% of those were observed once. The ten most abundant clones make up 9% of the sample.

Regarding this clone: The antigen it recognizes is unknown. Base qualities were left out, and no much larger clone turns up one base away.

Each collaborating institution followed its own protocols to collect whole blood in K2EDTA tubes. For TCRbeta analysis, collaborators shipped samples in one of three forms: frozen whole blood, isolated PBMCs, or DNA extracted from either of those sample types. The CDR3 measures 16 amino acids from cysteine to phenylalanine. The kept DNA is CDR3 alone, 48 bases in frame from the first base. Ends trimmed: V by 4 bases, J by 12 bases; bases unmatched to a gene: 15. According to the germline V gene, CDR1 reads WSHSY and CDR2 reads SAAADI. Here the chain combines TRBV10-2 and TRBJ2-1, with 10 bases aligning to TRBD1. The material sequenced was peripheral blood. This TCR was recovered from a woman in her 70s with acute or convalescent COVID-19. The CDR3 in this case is CASSGGGTGAGGRQFF. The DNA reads TGCGCCAGCAGTGGGGGTGGGACAGGGGCTGGAGGTAGGCAGTTCTTC.